This passage covers 15 T cell receptor beta chains from one sample sequenced in a study of blood T cells in healthy people across ages. The authors ran a second PCR of roughly 7 to 11 cycles using a sample-barcoded 5' primer and a J-beta primer mix. TCRdb called the 5' RACE reads again in MiXCR, with one record for every CDR3 protein. The data hold about 930,000 distinct CDR3 sequences, with almost 30% observed a single time. These data also featured in a second study, about T cells of mothers and their children.

Sequencing was done on a sample of blood. The receptors here all came from a woman aged 40 to 50 in good health.

This clonotype was seen ten or more times. This chain connects TRBV4-3 to TRBJ1-2; D is uncertain. The germline CDR1 and CDR2 sequences are LGHNA and YSLEER. The CDR3 is made up of 14 amino acids. The V end was cut by 0 bases, the J end by 5 bases, with 10 bases between. For the CDR3, the DNA is TGCGCCAGCAGCCAAGATCTATACGGTTATGGCTACACCTTC. This gives the protein CASSQDLYGYGYTF.

This clonotype was detected many times. The chain employs TRBV9 and TRBJ2-3; tentatively, D is TRBD1 (6 bases). Trimming left V 0 bases short and J 5 bases short, with 10 bases between. CDR3 length: 14 residues. CDR1 SGDLS and CDR2 YYNGEE come from the germline V gene. The CDR3 coding sequence is TGTGCCAGCAGCGTAGATCAGGGGCGAGATACGCAGTATTTT. This encodes CASSVDQGRDTQYF.

On this clonotype: The CDR3 carries no conserved terminal phenylalanine or tryptophan, so it likely arises from a read error. V and J are TRBV3-1 and TRBJ2-1; D is unclear. CDR3 length: 14 residues. Trimming cost V 4 bases and J 3 bases, with 10 bases left between them. Germline V gives CDR1 LGHDT, CDR2 YNNKEL (reference sequence). The CDR3 DNA reads as TGTGCCAGCAGCCGCAATACGGGCTACAATGAGCAGTTCGTC. It is translated as CASSRNTGYNEQFV.

About this clonotype itself: A much larger clone is a single base away; this may be a read error. The chain is built from TRBV5-1 and TRBJ1-5; 7 bases are shared with TRBD1. The V gene's germline CDR1 is SGHRS and CDR2 YFSETQ. This CDR3 has 17 residues. CDR3 nucleotides: TGCCCCAGCAGCTTGGACCCACAGGGGCCCGACAATCAGCCCCAGCATTTT. Translating it yields CPSSLDPQGPDNQPQHF. The complete variable domain, with remaining parts taken from reference TRBV5-1 and TRBJ1-5, reads KAGVTQTPRYLIKTRGQQVTLSCSPISGHRSVSWYQQTPGQGLQFLFEYFSETQRNKGNFPGRFSGRQFSNSRSEMNVSTLELGDSALYLCPSSLDPQGPDNQPQHFGDGTRLSIL.

This clonotype occurred many times. The rearrangement joins TRBV5-5 to TRBJ2-1, with D maybe TRBD1 (5 bases). The CDR3 is 14 amino acids. Germline CDR1 reads SGHKS; CDR2 reads YYEKEE (reference sequence). Trimming cost V 1 base and J 6 bases, with 11 bases left between them. The CDR3 DNA sequence: TGTGCCAGCAGCTTGAGTAGGGGCTCCAATGAGCAGTTCTTC. As protein: CASSLSRGSNEQFF. The whole variable domain, remainder taken from reference TRBV5-5 and TRBJ2-1, is DAGVTQSPTHLIKTRGQQVTLRCSPISGHKSVSWYQQVLGQGPQFIFQYYEKEERGRGNFPDRFSARQFPNYSSELNVNALLLGDSALYLCASSLSRGSNEQFFGPGTRLTVL.

As for this clonotype: This could be a read error, since a much larger clone is one nucleotide away. The chain links TRBV19 to TRBJ2-4; D remains ambiguous. The CDR3 loop spans 12 amino acids. Trimming removed 6 bases at V and 15 bases at J, with 18 bases between. Germline V gene data show CDR1 as LNHDA and CDR2 as SQIVND (reference sequence). The CDR3 region has the DNA TGTGCCAGTAGCCAATGGCTCGACGAGCGGTACTTC. This translates into CASSQWLDERYF.

This chain joins TRBV2 and TRBJ1-2; TRBD1 is a possible D gene (5 bases). CDR1 and CDR2 from the germline V gene are SNHLY and FYNNEI. Deletions cut 5 bases from V and 4 bases from J, with 14 bases between. CDR3 length: 14 amino acids. The CDR3 nucleotides read TGTGCCAGCAGTCCAATGGGGCAGAGCTATGGCTACACCTTC. Translated: CASSPMGQSYGYTF.

The chain recombines TRBV5-5 with TRBJ2-2; perhaps TRBD1 as D (5 bases). Trimming stripped 1 base from V and 3 bases from J, with 10 bases between. CDR1 and CDR2 from the germline V gene are SGHKS and YYEKEE (reference sequence). The CDR3 is made up of 15 amino acids. The CDR3 loop is CASSLSGADTGELFF. DNA of the CDR3: TGTGCCAGCAGCTTGTCTGGGGCGGACACCGGGGAGCTGTTTTTT.

In its sample, this clonotype was seen many times. The genes are TRBV4-3 and TRBJ1-2, with 9 bases lining up with TRBD1. There are 15 residues in the CDR3. V was clipped by 1 base and J by 9 bases; unmatched bases: 9. Per the germline V gene, CDR1 is LGHNA and CDR2 is YSLEER. The CDR3 spells CASSQVKQGASRYTF. The CDR3, as DNA: TGCGCCAGCAGCCAAGTAAAACAGGGGGCCAGTCGCTACACCTTC.

This clonotype was detected only a few times. Possible read error: a much larger clone is one base away. The chain couples TRBV29-1 to TRBJ1-2; D is ambiguous. The CDR3 has 12 residues. CDR1 is SQVTM, CDR2 ANQGSEA, per germline. The CDR3 sequence is CSIDPTDYGYTF. The CDR3 nucleotides read TGCAGCATTGATCCGACCGACTATGGCTACACCTTC.

This clonotype was seen repeatedly, ten times or more. V usage is TRBV12-3 or TRBV12-4 and J usage is TRBJ1-2; D gene unclear. V gave up 1 base and J gave up 4 bases, with 7 bases separating them. The CDR3 loop spans 13 amino acids. CDR3 amino acids: CASSLEGVYGYTF. The CDR3 DNA reads TGTGCCAGCAGTTTAGAAGGAGTCTATGGCTACACCTTC.

CDR3 nucleotide sequence: TGTGCCAGCAGTTTATGGGACAGGGTATTCTTC. Its protein product is CASSLWDRVFF. The chain links TRBV28 to TRBJ2-1, with 8 bases that match TRBD1. Trimming removed 0 bases from V and 16 bases from J; junction bases left unmatched: 2. This CDR3 has 11 residues. Germline V lookup: CDR1 MDHEN, CDR2 SYDVKM.

This clonotype occurred many times. The chain is built from TRBV18 and TRBJ2-5, with no clear D. CDR1 is KGHSH and CDR2 is LQKENI in the germline V gene. The V and J ends lost 2 bases and 2 bases respectively, with 9 bases between them. The CDR3 has 14 residues. Written as DNA, the CDR3 is TGTGCCAGCTCACCATATCCAGATCAAGAGACCCAGTACTTC. Protein sequence: CASSPYPDQETQYF.

With respect to this clonotype: A read error is possible here, since a much larger clone lies one base away. The rearrangement uses TRBV6-1 and TRBJ2-4; 9 bases fit TRBD1. V lost 8 bases and J lost 1; bases outside the gene matches: 12. CDR1 is MNHNS, CDR2 SASEGT, per germline. The CDR3 has 17 amino acids. CDR3 sequence reads: CASRDREESRAKNIQYF. The CDR3 DNA reads TGTGCCAGCCGGGACAGGGAAGAGAGTCGGGCCAAAAACATTCAGTACTTC.

This clonotype was counted a few times. This rearrangement joins TRBV9 to TRBJ2-1; possibly TRBD1 for D (5 bases). V was trimmed by 0 bases and J by 6 bases, leaving 10 bases between them. There are 14 residues in the CDR3. Germline V gives CDR1 SGDLS, CDR2 YYNGEE. CDR3 residues: CASSVASGPNEQFF. The CDR3 coding sequence is TGTGCCAGCAGCGTAGCTTCAGGGCCCAATGAGCAGTTCTTC.